The entry that follows covers one T cell receptor beta chain sequence. The record originates from a study of CD8 T cells in Susac syndrome. Trimming cost V 0 bases and J 4 bases, with 15 bases left between them. The CDR3 consists of 16 residues. Germline CDR1 reads LGHDT; CDR2 reads YNNKEL (reference sequence). Reverse transcription of 0.5 to 1 ug RNA was performed with random hexamers. TCRdb analysed the immunoSEQ multiplex PCR reads with MiXCR anew, one entry per CDR3 protein. Among over 300,000 distinct CDR3 sequences listed, 90% to 95% were seen once. The V gene is TRBV3-1, the J gene TRBJ2-5; possible D gene TRBD2, 5 bases. The source is a human donor with multiple sclerosis. The sample consisted of CD4+ T cells from PBMCs. The CDR3 loop reads CASSQDFGVIRETQYF. The CDR3 region has the DNA TGTGCCAGCAGCCAAGACTTCGGGGTGATTAGAGAGACCCAGTACTTC.